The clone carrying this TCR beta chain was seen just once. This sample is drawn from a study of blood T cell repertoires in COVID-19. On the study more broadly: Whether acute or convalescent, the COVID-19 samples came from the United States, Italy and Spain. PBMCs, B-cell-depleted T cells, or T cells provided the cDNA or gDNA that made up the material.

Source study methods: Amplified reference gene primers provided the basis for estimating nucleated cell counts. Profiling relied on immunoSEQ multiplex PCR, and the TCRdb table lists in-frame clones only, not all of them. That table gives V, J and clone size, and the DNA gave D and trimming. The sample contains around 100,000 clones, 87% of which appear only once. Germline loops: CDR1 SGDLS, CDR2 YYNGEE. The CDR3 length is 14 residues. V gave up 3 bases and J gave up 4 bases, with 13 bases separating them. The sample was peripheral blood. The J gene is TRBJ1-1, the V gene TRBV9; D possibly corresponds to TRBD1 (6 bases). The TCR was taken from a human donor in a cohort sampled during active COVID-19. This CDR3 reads CASSDQGPSTEAFF. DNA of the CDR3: TGTGCCAGCAGCGACCAGGGGCCTAGCACTGAAGCTTTCTTT.